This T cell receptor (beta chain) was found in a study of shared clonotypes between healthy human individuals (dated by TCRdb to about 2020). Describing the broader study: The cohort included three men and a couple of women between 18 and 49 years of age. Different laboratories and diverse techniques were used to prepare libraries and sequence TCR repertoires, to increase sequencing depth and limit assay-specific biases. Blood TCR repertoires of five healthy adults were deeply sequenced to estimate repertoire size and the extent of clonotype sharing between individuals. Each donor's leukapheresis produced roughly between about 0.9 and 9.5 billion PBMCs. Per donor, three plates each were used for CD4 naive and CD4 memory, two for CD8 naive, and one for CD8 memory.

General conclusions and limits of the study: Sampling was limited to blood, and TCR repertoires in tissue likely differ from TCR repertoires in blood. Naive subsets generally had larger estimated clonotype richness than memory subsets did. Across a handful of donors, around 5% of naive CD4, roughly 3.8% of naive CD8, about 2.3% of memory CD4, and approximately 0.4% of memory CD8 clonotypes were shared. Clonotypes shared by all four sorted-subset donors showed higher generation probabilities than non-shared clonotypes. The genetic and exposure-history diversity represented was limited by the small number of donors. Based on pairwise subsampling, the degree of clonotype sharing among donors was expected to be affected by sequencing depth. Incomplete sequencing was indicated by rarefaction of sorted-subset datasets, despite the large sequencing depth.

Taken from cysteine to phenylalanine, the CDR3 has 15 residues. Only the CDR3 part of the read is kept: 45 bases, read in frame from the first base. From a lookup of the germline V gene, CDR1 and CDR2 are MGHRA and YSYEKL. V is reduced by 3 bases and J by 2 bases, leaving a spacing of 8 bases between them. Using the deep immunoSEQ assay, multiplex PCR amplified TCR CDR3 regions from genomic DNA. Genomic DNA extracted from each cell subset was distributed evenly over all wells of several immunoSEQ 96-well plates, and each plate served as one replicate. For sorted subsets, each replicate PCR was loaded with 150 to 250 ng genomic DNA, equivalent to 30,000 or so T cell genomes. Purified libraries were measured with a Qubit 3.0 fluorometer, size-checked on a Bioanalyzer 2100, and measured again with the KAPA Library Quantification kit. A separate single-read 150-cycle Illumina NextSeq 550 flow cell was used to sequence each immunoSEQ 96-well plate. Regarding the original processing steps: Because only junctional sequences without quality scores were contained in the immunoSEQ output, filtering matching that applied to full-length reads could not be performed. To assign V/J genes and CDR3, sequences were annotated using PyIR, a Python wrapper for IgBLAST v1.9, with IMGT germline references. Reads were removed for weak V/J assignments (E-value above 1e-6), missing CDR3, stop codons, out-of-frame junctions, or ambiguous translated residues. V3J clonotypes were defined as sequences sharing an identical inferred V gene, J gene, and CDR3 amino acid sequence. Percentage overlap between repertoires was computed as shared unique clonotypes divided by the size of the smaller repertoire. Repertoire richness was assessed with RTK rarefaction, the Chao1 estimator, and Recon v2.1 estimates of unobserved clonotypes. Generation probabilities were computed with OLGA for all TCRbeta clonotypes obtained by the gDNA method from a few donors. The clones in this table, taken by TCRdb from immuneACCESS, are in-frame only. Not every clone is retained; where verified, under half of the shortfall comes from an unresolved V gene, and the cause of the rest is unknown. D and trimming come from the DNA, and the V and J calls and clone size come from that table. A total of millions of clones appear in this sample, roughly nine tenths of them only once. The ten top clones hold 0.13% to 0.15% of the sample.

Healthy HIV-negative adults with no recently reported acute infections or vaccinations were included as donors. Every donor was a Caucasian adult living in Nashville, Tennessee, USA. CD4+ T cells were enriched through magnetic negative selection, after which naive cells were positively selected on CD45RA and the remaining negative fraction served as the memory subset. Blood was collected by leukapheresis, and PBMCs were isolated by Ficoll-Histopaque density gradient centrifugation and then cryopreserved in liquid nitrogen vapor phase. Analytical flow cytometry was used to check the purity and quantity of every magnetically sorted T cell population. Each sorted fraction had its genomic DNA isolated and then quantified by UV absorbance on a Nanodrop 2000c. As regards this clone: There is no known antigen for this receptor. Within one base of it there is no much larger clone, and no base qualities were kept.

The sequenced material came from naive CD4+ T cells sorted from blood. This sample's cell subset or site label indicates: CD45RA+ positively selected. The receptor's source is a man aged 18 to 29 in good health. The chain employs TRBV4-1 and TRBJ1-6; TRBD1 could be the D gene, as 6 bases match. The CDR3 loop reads CASSQNRAYNSPLHF. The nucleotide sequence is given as TGCGCCAGCAGCCAGAACAGGGCCTATAATTCACCCCTCCACTTT.